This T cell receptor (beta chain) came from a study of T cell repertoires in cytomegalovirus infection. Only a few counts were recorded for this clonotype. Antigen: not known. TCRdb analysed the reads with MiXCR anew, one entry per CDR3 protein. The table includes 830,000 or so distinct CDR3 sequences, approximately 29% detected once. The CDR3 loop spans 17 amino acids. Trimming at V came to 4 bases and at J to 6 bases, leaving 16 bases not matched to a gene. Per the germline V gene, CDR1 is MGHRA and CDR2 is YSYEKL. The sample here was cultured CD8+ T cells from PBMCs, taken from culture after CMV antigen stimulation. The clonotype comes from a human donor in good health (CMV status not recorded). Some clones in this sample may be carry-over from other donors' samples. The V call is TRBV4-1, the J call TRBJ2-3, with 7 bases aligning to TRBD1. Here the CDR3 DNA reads TGCGCCAGCAGCCCCCTAGCCAATAGGGGGCTGGAGGATACGCAGTATTTT. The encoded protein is CASSPLANRGLEDTQYF.